The clone carrying this T cell receptor (beta chain) appeared a few times. Its antigen is still unknown. The V gene's germline CDR1 is SEHNR and CDR2 FQNEAQ (reference sequence). The CDR3 loop spans 11 amino acids. V lost 4 bases, J lost 7 bases, and 7 bases lay in between. Thymic material originated from resections removed in the course of corrective heart surgery. The sample donors, healthy Finnish infants, were having corrective surgery for congenital heart defects. Only in-frame clones appear in the TCRdb table, and some are missing; sequencing was by immunoSEQ multiplex PCR. The table records roughly 120,000 clones, around 94% of them present only once. The sample is drawn from a study of human thymus T cells. Study-wide findings and caveats: Related research has reported that thymic repertoires overlap highly among unrelated individuals.

Material for sequencing was thymus tissue. This chain uses TRBV7-9 with TRBJ1-1; D remains ambiguous. This clonotype originated in a boy less than two years old with a congenital heart defect but otherwise immunologically healthy. The DNA of the CDR3 is TGTGCCAGCAGCTGTAGGTTTGAAGCTTTCTTT. Amino acid sequence: CASSCRFEAFF.